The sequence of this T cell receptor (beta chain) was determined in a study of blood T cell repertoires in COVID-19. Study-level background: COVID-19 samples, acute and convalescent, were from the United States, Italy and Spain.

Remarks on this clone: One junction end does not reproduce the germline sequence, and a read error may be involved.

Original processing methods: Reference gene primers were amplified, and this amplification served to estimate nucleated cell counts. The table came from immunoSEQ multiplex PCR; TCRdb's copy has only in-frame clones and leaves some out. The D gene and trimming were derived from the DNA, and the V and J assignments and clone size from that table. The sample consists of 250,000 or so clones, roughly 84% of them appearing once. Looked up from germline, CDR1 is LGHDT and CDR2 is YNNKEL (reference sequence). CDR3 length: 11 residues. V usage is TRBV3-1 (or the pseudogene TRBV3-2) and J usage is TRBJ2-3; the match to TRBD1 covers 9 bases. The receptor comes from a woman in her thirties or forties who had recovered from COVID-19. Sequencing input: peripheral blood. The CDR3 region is CASIGTGLLSF. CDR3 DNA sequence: TGTGCCAGCATTGGGACAGGGTTACTGTCTTTT.